This T cell receptor (beta chain) stems from a study of early T cells in non-severe SARS-CoV-2 infection. Study summary: The chains were unpaired, and the sequenced material was bulk RNA from unsorted whole blood. Whole-study results and caveats: VDJdb-based annotation leaned toward anti-spike CD8 responses and missed private and CD4 specificities.

This clonotype was picked up many times. As yet, its antigen is unknown. Unique molecular identifiers were attached to individual cDNA molecules. TCRdb reprocessed the 5' RACE reads via MiXCR and lists one record per CDR3 protein. The profile shows about 52,000 distinct CDR3 sequences, approximately 6.7% of them singletons. This CDR3 is built from 15 residues. Germline V lookup: CDR1 MNHEY, CDR2 SVGEGT. Trimming at V came to 7 bases and at J to 8 bases, leaving 8 bases not matched to a gene. The chain carries TRBV6-2 or TRBV6-3 and TRBJ2-1; 13 positions agree with TRBD2. The source of this sequence is an adult who was a healthcare worker with PCR-confirmed SARS-CoV-2 infection or an uninfected control (not recorded which). Sequencing input: whole blood. For the CDR3, the DNA is TGTGCCAGCAAAGAGAGGGGACTAGCGGGGTATGAGCAGTTCTTC. This sequence encodes CASKERGLAGYEQFF.